A single sample gave rise to the 23 T cell receptor beta chains below, sequenced in a study of blood T cells in healthy people across ages. For the second PCR, which ran for roughly 6 to 12 cycles, a sample-barcoded 5' primer and a J-beta primer mix were used. MiXCR, run by TCRdb on the 5' RACE reads, gives a single entry per CDR3 protein. The sample lists 800,000 to 950,000 distinct CDR3 sequences, 48% occurring once. The sample consisted of blood. These receptors came from a man younger than 45 in good health.

The chain has TRBV7-2 and TRBJ1-1; TRBD1 is a possible D gene (5 bases). Trimming pared 5 bases from V and 5 bases from J, leaving 9 bases between. Germline V lookup: CDR1 SGHTA, CDR2 FQGNSA. The CDR3 runs 12 residues. In nucleotides, the CDR3 is TGTGCCAGCAGCCCTTGGGGGACTGAAGCTTTCTTT. It encodes CASSPWGTEAFF.

This clonotype has just a few counts. The chain recombines TRBV14 with TRBJ2-1; TRBD1 agrees at 11 bases. J gave up 6 bases and V 1 base, and 2 bases lay outside the gene matches. The CDR3 is 15 residues long. The germline V gene has CDR1 SGHDN and CDR2 FVKESK. The CDR3 protein is CASSQVGTGGNEQFF. For the CDR3, the DNA is TGTGCCAGCAGCCAAGTCGGGACAGGGGGCAATGAGCAGTTCTTC.

This rearrangement joins TRBV2 to TRBJ2-7; D assignment may be TRBD1 or TRBD2 (5 bases each). The V end lost 0 bases, the J end lost 2 bases, and 17 bases lay between the germline ends. CDR1 and CDR2 (germline): SNHLY, FYNNEI. The CDR3 sequence is 17 residues long. CDR3 DNA: TGTGCCAGCAGTGAAGCGACCGGGGCAGGGTACACCTACGAGCAGTACTTC. This codes for CASSEATGAGYTYEQYF.

This clonotype was counted ten times or more. The chain couples TRBV7-2 to TRBJ1-1, with unresolved D. The CDR3 contains 14 residues. Per the germline V gene, CDR1 is SGHTA and CDR2 is FQGNSA. The V and J ends lost 4 bases and 0 bases respectively, with 9 bases between them. CDR3 region: CASSSQQLNTEAFF. Here the CDR3 DNA reads TGTGCCAGCAGCTCCCAACAGTTGAACACTGAAGCTTTCTTT.

The chain is built from TRBV6-5 and TRBJ1-1; tentative D call: TRBD1 (6 bases). This CDR3 has 11 residues. The germline V gene has CDR1 MNHEY and CDR2 SVGAGI. V dropped 5 bases and J dropped 10 bases, with 11 bases sitting between them. The DNA of the CDR3 is TGTGCCAGCAGTACAGGGCTCGGAGCTTTCTTT. Its translation is CASSTGLGAFF.

Only a few counts were recorded for this clonotype. The chain carries TRBV5-5 and TRBJ1-2, with D tentatively TRBD1 (6 bases). From germline, CDR1 is SGHKS and CDR2 YYEKEE (reference sequence). Trimming removed 0 bases from V and 4 bases from J, with 16 bases in between. The CDR3 runs 16 residues. In DNA form, the CDR3 reads TGTGCCAGCAGCTTGGATGCGGGGGGCGGTCTCTATGGCTACACCTTC. It yields the protein CASSLDAGGGLYGYTF.

This clonotype came up a few times. V and J are TRBV28 and TRBJ1-2, with D perhaps TRBD1 (6 bases). V was trimmed by 7 bases and J by 3 bases, leaving 15 bases between them. CDR3 length: 14 residues. CDR1 and CDR2 (germline): MDHEN, SYDVKM. CDR3 in amino acids: CASKNREVDYGYTF. CDR3 nucleotides: TGTGCCAGCAAGAACAGGGAGGTCGACTATGGCTACACCTTC.

V gene TRBV7-3 combines with J gene TRBJ2-1; D is unclear. Germline loops: CDR1 SGHTA, CDR2 FQGTGA. The V and J ends lost 2 bases and 1 base respectively, with 12 bases between them. This CDR3 spans 16 amino acids. The CDR3 DNA follows: TGTGCCAGCAGCTTACTCGGGCCAGGTTCCTACAATGAGCAGTTCTTC. Translation gives CASSLLGPGSYNEQFF.

The genes are TRBV20-1 and TRBJ2-3; weak D call: TRBD2 (6 bases). CDR3 length: 17 amino acids. Trimming left V 0 bases short and J 7 bases short, with 23 bases between. Per the germline V gene, CDR1 is DFQATT and CDR2 is SNEGSKA (reference sequence). The CDR3 DNA is TGCAGTGCTAGAGATAGCGGTGTCGCGCTCAGGAGATATACGCAGTATTTT. It translates to CSARDSGVALRRYTQYF.

V usage is TRBV5-5 and J usage is TRBJ2-7; 7 bases fit TRBD2. Gene TRBJ2-5 matches the end of the DNA better, so the J call may be wrong. The CDR3 runs 14 residues. Germline loops: CDR1 SGHKS, CDR2 YYEKEE (reference sequence). This CDR3 is CASSFTGLEKTQYF. The CDR3, as DNA: TGTGCCAGCAGCTTCACAGGACTAGAAAAGACCCAGTACTTC.

The V call is TRBV27, the J call TRBJ2-7; the D gene is possibly TRBD2 (5 bases). V dropped 2 bases and J dropped 4 bases, with 12 bases sitting between them. Per the germline V gene, CDR1 is MNHEY and CDR2 is SMNVEV (reference sequence). The CDR3 is made up of 14 amino acids. CDR3 protein: CASSLTGYSYEQYF. CDR3 nucleotides: TGTGCCAGCAGTTTAACGGGGTACAGTTACGAGCAGTACTTC.

About this clonotype itself: The junction departs from germline at one end; a sequencing error may be responsible. The chain combines TRBV28 with TRBJ2-7; 10 positions match TRBD1. Looked up from germline, CDR1 is MDHEN and CDR2 is SYDVKM. The CDR3 sequence is 13 residues long. DNA of the CDR3: TGTGTCAGCTCCGGGACAGGGGCCTACGAGCAGTACTTC. Its translation: CVSSGTGAYEQYF.

This clonotype was seen only a few times. The chain is built from TRBV11-3 and TRBJ2-3; TRBD2 agrees at 9 bases. This CDR3 region has 15 residues. Germline CDR1 and CDR2: SGHNT and YENEEA. The V gene end was trimmed by 6 bases and the J gene end by 3 bases; junction bases not matched to a gene: 7. The CDR3 DNA reads TGTGCCAGCAGTCCTTATAGCGGGGGAACAGATACGCAGTATTTT. Its translation: CASSPYSGGTDTQYF.

In DNA, the CDR3 is TGTGCCAGCAGCTCCCTAGCGGGGGCTCTAGATACGCAGTATTTT. Its protein product is CASSSLAGALDTQYF. The chain links TRBV7-8 to TRBJ2-3; 10 bases fit TRBD2. J gave up 5 bases and V 4 bases, and 6 bases lay outside the gene matches. The CDR3 has 15 amino acids. Germline V CDR1 and CDR2: SGHVS, FQNEAQ.

This clonotype was seen a few times. V and J are TRBV9 and TRBJ1-2; D remains unclear. The CDR3 has 15 amino acids. The V and J ends lost 0 bases and 5 bases respectively, with 14 bases between them. Per the germline V gene, CDR1 is SGDLS and CDR2 is YYNGEE. The CDR3 region is CASSVDPASPYGYTF. The DNA for the CDR3 is TGTGCCAGCAGCGTAGACCCGGCCTCACCATATGGCTACACCTTC.

The J gene is TRBJ1-5, the V gene TRBV27; 7 bases line up with TRBD1. Trimming cost V 5 bases and J 5 bases; bases outside gene matches: 6. The CDR3 totals 14 residues. Germline CDR1 and CDR2: MNHEY and SMNVEV (reference sequence). CDR3 DNA: TGTGCCAGCAGTCCCACGGGACAGTATCAGCCCCAGCATTTT. This encodes CASSPTGQYQPQHF.

This rearrangement joins TRBV12-3 or TRBV12-4 to TRBJ2-3; maybe TRBD2 (6 bases). Trimming removed 7 bases from V and 3 bases from J, with 17 bases in between. This CDR3 region has 15 residues. The CDR3 DNA reads TGTGCCAGCAACTGGGCAGGGAGGAGTACAGATACGCAGTATTTT. Amino acids: CASNWAGRSTDTQYF.

The chain is built from TRBV28 and TRBJ2-5, with D perhaps TRBD2 (5 bases). Trimming left V 7 bases short and J 2 bases short, with 11 bases between. In germline, CDR1 is MDHEN, CDR2 SYDVKM. The CDR3 has 13 amino acids. This CDR3 is CASIEGTQETQYF. The CDR3 DNA is TGTGCCAGCATTGAGGGAACGCAAGAGACCCAGTACTTC.

This clonotype has only one observation. The chain combines TRBV7-9 with TRBJ2-4, with 9 bases identical to TRBD2. The J call is uncertain, as TRBJ2-7 better fits the DNA end. This CDR3 has 16 amino acids. Germline loops: CDR1 SEHNR, CDR2 FQNEAQ (reference sequence). Here the CDR3 reads CASSLTELAGPYEQYF. CDR3 sequence (DNA): TGTGCCAGCAGCTTAACGGAACTAGCGGGCCCCTACGAGCAGTACTTC.

This chain links TRBV29-1 with TRBJ2-5, with D tentatively TRBD2 (7 bases). Germline V gene data show CDR1 as SQVTM and CDR2 as ANQGSEA. There are 14 residues in the CDR3. Trimming left V 4 bases short and J 11 bases short, with 23 bases between. CDR3 sequence reads: CSVVRGGVRPEQYF. The CDR3 nucleotides read TGCAGCGTTGTTAGGGGGGGGGTGAGGCCTGAGCAGTACTTC.

The chain carries TRBV7-9 and TRBJ2-3; 15 nucleotides match TRBD2. This CDR3 comprises 18 residues. V was pared by 5 bases and J by 2 bases, with 8 bases of the junction left unmatched. CDR1 SEHNR and CDR2 FQNEAQ come from the germline V gene (reference sequence). The CDR3 region is CASSPGLAGGLSTDTQYF. The CDR3 DNA reads as TGTGCCAGCAGCCCGGGACTAGCGGGGGGCCTATCCACAGATACGCAGTATTTT.

The CDR3 DNA reads as TGTGCCAGCAGCCCTAACAGGGGGGTTAACAATGAGCAGTTCTTC. It codes for CASSPNRGVNNEQFF. The chain links TRBV9 to TRBJ2-1; 8 bases map to TRBD1. The germline gives CDR1 SGDLS, CDR2 YYNGEE. The V and J ends lost 4 bases and 5 bases, in that order; junction bases with no gene match: 8. The CDR3 totals 15 residues.

With respect to this clonotype: The junction shows a germline mismatch at one end, possibly a read error. The V and J genes are TRBV7-2 and TRBJ1-2, with TRBD1 matching over 12 bases. The CDR3 consists of 15 residues. Germline V CDR1 and CDR2: SGHTA, FQGNSA. The CDR3 DNA sequence: TGTGCCGGCAGCAAAGGGGGACAGGGGGCGGTTGGCTACACCTTC. Translated, it gives CAGSKGGQGAVGYTF.